This record concerns one T cell receptor beta chain sequence. Antigen: not known. This sample was taken from a study of beta chain features in type 1 diabetes. CDR1 and CDR2 (germline): KGHSH, LQKENI. With V trimmed by 0 bases and J by 1 base, 1 base remained unmatched. The CDR3 has 15 amino acids. Every bit of the isolated RNA underwent reverse transcription, so sequencing read expressed TCRB transcripts. Using immunoSEQ multiplex PCR, the repertoire was profiled, and TCRdb retains in-frame clones only, with some absent. Of more than 120,000 clones in the sample, approximately 13% were seen once. General study findings and limits: Type 1 diabetes patients showed a moderate but significant shortening of TCRB CDR3s in all four CD4+ subsets.

The TCR comes from a man younger than 35 with type 1 diabetes. The chain uses TRBV18 and TRBJ2-7; TRBD1 aligns across 9 bases. The sample was central memory CD4+ T cells from blood. The CDR3 region has the DNA TGTGCCAGCTCACCACCGGGGACAGGGTCCTACGAGCAGTACTTC. Protein: CASSPPGTGSYEQYF.